This T cell receptor beta chain was found in a study of response to subunit inactivated influenza vaccine. Study-level findings and limits: The authors put forward the suggestion that each seasonal influenza vaccination may bring in only a limited number of new T cells.

Deletions cut 4 bases from V and 7 bases from J, with 14 bases between. Germline V gene lookup returns CDR1 SGHNT and CDR2 YYREEE (reference sequence). CDR3 length: 13 amino acids. Comments on this clonotype: Its antigen is unknown.

TCRdb re-called the RT-PCR reads with MiXCR, one entry per CDR3 protein. Here the sample spans a few hundred thousand distinct CDR3 sequences, about a fifth being singletons. The sequence was collected from a man aged 45 to 75 who received an inactivated influenza vaccine. The V call is TRBV5-4, the J call TRBJ1-1, with D tentatively TRBD1 (5 bases). The starting material was PBMCs from blood, obtained roughly 20 months after vaccination. The CDR3 sequence: CASSVAGTDEAFF. The DNA of the CDR3 is TGTGCCAGCAGCGTGGCCGGGACGGATGAAGCTTTCTTT.